This T cell receptor beta chain was identified in a study of blood T cell repertoires in COVID-19. Study as a whole: PBMCs, B-cell-depleted T cells, or T cells were the source of the cDNA or gDNA that made up the material.

CDR3 length: 14 amino acids. Trimming removed 7 bases at V and 2 bases at J, with 15 bases between. Germline V gene sequence: CDR1 LNHDA, CDR2 SQIVND (reference sequence). Seattle patients were enrolled during active infection and followed longitudinally. In the original workflow: Amplification from reference gene primers served as the basis for estimated nucleated cell counts. Using immunoSEQ multiplex PCR, the repertoire was profiled, and TCRdb retains in-frame clones only, with some absent. For V, J and clone size, that table is used; D and trimming come from the DNA. The data show approximately 190,000 clones, more than 75% seen once.

The TCR comes from a woman aged 55-75 years with COVID-19, enrolled during active disease. Material: peripheral blood. V usage is TRBV19 and J usage is TRBJ2-7; tentatively, D is TRBD1 (5 bases). CDR3 coding DNA: TGTGCCAGTAAATTCACCTTGGACACCTACGAGCAGTACTTC. Translation: CASKFTLDTYEQYF.